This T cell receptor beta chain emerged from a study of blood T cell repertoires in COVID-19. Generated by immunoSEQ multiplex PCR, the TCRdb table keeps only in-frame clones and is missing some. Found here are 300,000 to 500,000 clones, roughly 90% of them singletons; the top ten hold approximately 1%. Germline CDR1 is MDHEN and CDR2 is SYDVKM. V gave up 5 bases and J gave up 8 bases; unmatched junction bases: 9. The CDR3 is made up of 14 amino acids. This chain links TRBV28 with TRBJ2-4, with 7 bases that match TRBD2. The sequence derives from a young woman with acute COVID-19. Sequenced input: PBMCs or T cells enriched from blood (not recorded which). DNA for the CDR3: TGTGCCAGCAGTCCAATGGGGGGGAGGGACATTCAGTACTTC. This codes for CASSPMGGRDIQYF.